The present T cell receptor beta chain was sequenced within a study of blood T cell repertoires in COVID-19. Original analysis: The authors estimated nucleated cell counts from reference gene primer amplification. The table came from immunoSEQ multiplex PCR; TCRdb's copy has only in-frame clones and leaves some out. That table gives V, J and clone size, and the DNA gave D and trimming. The sample includes around 130,000 clones, 85% to 90% of them seen just once. This clone was seen a single time. This clonotype was obtained from a man between 65 and 85 years old with active or convalescent COVID-19. The sample taken for sequencing was peripheral blood.

CDR3 region: CASSPRLASNTGELFF. CDR3 nucleotide sequence: TGTGCCAGTAGTCCCCGACTAGCGAGTAACACCGGGGAGCTGTTTTTT. This chain connects TRBV19 to TRBJ2-2; 8 positions match TRBD2. Per the germline V gene, CDR1 is LNHDA and CDR2 is SQIVND (reference sequence). The CDR3 is 16 residues long. Losses at the gene ends were 5 bases for V and 2 bases for J; bases not matched to a gene: 7.